The 8 T cell receptor beta chains given below trace back to one sample, sequenced in a study of beta chain features in type 1 diabetes (dated by TCRdb to about 2018). Libraries were built with the immunoSEQ multiplex PCR assay. The High Capacity cDNA Reverse Transcription Kit was used to reverse transcribe all of the isolated RNA, meaning that expressed TCRB transcripts were what got sequenced. TCRdb mirrors the immuneACCESS table, restricted to in-frame sequences. Some clones are absent from its copies; in checked studies, under half trace to an unresolved V gene, and the reason for the others is unknown. The sample contains almost 250,000 clones, roughly 14% of them found a single time. The ten largest clones take up around 0.03% of the sample. Sequencing was carried out using naive CD4+ T cells from blood. Read against the paper, the sample's cell subset or site label means: true naive CD4+ T cells. The source of these receptors is a middle-aged woman in good health.

The chain uses TRBV5-1 and TRBJ1-4; D possibly corresponds to TRBD1 (5 bases). Trimming took 5 bases from V and 3 from J, leaving 14 bases between them. The CDR3 sequence is 15 residues long. CDR1 SGHRS and CDR2 YFSETQ come from the germline V gene. For the CDR3, the DNA is TGCGCCAGCAGAGAGGACGGGGGAGCTAATGAAAAACTGTTTTTT. Its protein product is CASREDGGANEKLFF.

This clone was recorded a few times. This CDR3 reads CASSSLAVGTQETQYF. The CDR3 bases are TGCGCCAGCAGCTCCCTAGCGGTGGGGACCCAAGAGACCCAGTACTTC. The rearrangement joins TRBV5-1 to TRBJ2-5; 7 nucleotides match TRBD2. CDR3 length equals 16 residues. V was clipped by 3 bases and J by 1 base; unmatched bases: 9. Germline V lookup: CDR1 SGHRS, CDR2 YFSETQ.

The CDR3 loop is CASNPTPGVQETQYF. The CDR3 region has the DNA TGTGCCAGCAACCCAACACCGGGGGTCCAAGAGACCCAGTACTTC. The chain couples TRBV6-6 to TRBJ2-5, with a weak D call TRBD2 (6 bases). The V and J ends lost 7 bases and 1 base respectively, with 16 bases between them. The CDR3 totals 15 residues. Germline-derived CDR1 and CDR2 are MNHNY and SVGAGI (reference sequence).

The rearrangement links TRBV21-1 to TRBJ2-2; no check of the table's D call, TRBD1, against the DNA was made. TRBV21-1 is classified as a pseudogene. The CDR3 is 11 residues long. The CDR3 sequence: CASSQTGELFF. CDR3 coding DNA: TGTGCCAGTTCCCAAACCGGGGAGCTGTTTTTT.

This clone has more than one count but fewer than ten. The gene calls are TRBV7-9 and TRBJ2-2; perhaps TRBD2 as D (5 bases). The CDR3 contains 16 residues. The germline CDR1 and CDR2 sequences are SEHNR and FQNEAQ (reference sequence). V was pared by 1 base and J by 3 bases, with 12 bases between. The CDR3 sequence: CASSLGNSGDTGELFF. CDR3 sequence (DNA): TGTGCCAGCAGCTTAGGGAACAGCGGAGACACCGGGGAGCTGTTTTTT.

V gene TRBV5-4 combines with J gene TRBJ1-5; maybe TRBD1 (6 bases). V was shortened by 3 bases and J by 1 base, with 14 bases between the two germline ends. The germline CDR1 and CDR2 sequences are SGHNT and YYREEE (reference sequence). There are 16 residues in the CDR3. CDR3 DNA sequence: TGTGCCAGCAGCTGGGATCGACAGGCGAGCAATCAGCCCCAGCATTTT. It specifies CASSWDRQASNQPQHF.

This clone was detected a few times. The chain uses TRBV7-6 and TRBJ1-1; 7 bases align to TRBD1. V shed 1 base, J shed 5 bases, and the junction held 1 base outside the gene matches. Germline loops: CDR1 SGHVS, CDR2 FNYEAQ. The CDR3 runs to 13 residues. This chain's CDR3 is CASSLVQGTEAFF. The DNA for the CDR3 is TGTGCCAGCAGCTTAGTACAGGGGACTGAAGCTTTCTTT.

The V call is TRBV7-9, the J call TRBJ1-1; TRBD1 matches at 7 bases. The J segment lost 5 bases and the V segment lost 5 bases, leaving 5 bases of the junction unmatched. Germline CDR1 SEHNR, CDR2 FQNEAQ (reference sequence). The CDR3 runs 13 residues. CDR3 sequence (DNA): TGTGCCAGCAGCGCCAGGGGGGTTACTGAAGCTTTCTTT. Its translation: CASSARGVTEAFF. Complete variable domain (other parts from reference TRBV7-9 and TRBJ1-1): DTGVSQNPRHKITKRGQNVTFRCDPISEHNRLYWYRQTLGQGPEFLTYFQNEAQLEKSRLLSDRFSAERPKGSFSTLEIQRTEQGDSAMYLCASSARGVTEAFFGQGTRLTVV.